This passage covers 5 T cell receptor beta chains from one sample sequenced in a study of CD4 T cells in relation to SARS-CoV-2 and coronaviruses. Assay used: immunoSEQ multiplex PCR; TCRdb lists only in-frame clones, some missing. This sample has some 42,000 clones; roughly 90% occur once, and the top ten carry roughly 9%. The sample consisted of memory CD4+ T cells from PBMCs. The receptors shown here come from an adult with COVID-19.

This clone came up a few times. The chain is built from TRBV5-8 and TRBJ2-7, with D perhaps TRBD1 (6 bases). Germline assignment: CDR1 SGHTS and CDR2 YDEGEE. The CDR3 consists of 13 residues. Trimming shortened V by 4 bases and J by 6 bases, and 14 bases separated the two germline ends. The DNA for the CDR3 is TGTGCCAGCAGCCGGGACATGGCCTCCGAGCAGTACTTC. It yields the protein CASSRDMASEQYF. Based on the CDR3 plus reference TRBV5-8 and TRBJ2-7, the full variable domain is EAGVTQSPTHLIKTRGQQATLRCSPISGHTSVYWYQQALGLGLQFLLWYDEGEERNRGNFPPRFSGRQFPNYSSELNVNALELEDSALYLCASSRDMASEQYFGPGTRLTVT.

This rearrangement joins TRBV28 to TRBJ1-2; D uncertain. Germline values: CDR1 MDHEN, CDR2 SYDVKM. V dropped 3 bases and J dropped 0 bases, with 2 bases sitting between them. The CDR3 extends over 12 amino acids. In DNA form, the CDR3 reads TGTGCCAGCAGTTTTTCTAACTATGGCTACACCTTC. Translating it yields CASSFSNYGYTF.

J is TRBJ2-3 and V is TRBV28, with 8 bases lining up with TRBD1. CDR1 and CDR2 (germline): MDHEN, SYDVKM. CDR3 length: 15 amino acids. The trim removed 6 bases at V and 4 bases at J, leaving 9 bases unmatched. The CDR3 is CASSGTDRVADTQYF. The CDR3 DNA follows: TGTGCCAGCAGCGGCACGGACAGGGTCGCAGATACGCAGTATTTT.

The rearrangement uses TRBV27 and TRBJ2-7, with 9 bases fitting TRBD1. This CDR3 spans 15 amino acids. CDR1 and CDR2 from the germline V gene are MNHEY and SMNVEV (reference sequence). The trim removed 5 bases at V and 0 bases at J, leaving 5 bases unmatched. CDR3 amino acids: CASSGTGRISYEQYF. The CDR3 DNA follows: TGTGCCAGCAGTGGGACAGGGAGGATCTCCTACGAGCAGTACTTC.

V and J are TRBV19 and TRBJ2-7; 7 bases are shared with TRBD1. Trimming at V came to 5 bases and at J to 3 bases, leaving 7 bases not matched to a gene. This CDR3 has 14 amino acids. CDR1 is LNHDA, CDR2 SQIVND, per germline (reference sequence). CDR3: CASSAGTALYEQYF. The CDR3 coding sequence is TGTGCCAGTAGTGCCGGGACAGCCCTCTACGAGCAGTACTTC.